This T cell receptor (beta chain) comes out of a study of blood T cell repertoires in COVID-19. Study context: Spain, Italy and the United States supplied samples that represented acute and convalescent COVID-19.

CDR3 length equals 16 residues. CDR1 and CDR2 from the germline V gene are MGHRA and YSYEKL. V lost 4 bases, J lost 2 bases, and 11 bases stayed unmatched. Clones were sequenced by immunoSEQ multiplex PCR, and TCRdb holds only the in-frame ones, with some missing. The sample shows a few hundred thousand clones, around nine tenths of them seen only once. The sequencing input was peripheral blood. V gene TRBV4-1 combines with J gene TRBJ2-7; TRBD1 matches 7 bases. This receptor was identified in a woman aged 60 to 75 with COVID-19, enrolled during active disease. The CDR3 spells CASSPYAWDSAYEQYF. DNA for the CDR3: TGCGCCAGCAGCCCCTACGCCTGGGACAGTGCCTACGAGCAGTACTTC.